Presented here are 11 T cell receptor beta chains from one specimen sequenced in a study of regulatory T cells in long-lasting Graves disease. According to the study, TCR beta libraries were built with iRepertoire HTBI primers and CDR3-region Arm-PCR. Via MiXCR, TCRdb re-called the multiplex PCR reads, giving one row per CDR3 protein. The repertoire holds about 220,000 distinct CDR3 sequences, with around a fifth as singletons. Time point given: newly diagnosed GD, antithyroid drugs for less than 3 months. There was RNA extracted from PBMCs, and the TCR library was made from it. This same sample was also taken into another study, of T cells in Graves' hyperthyroidism and ophthalmopathy.

Sequenced material: peripheral blood mononuclear cells (PBMCs), taken at new diagnosis, from a patient treated with antithyroid drugs. The receptors were gathered from a woman in her 30s with Graves disease.

V usage is TRBV29-1 and J usage is TRBJ1-2, with TRBD1 matching over 11 bases. V trimming: 6 bases; J trimming: 5 bases; junction bases outside the gene matches: 8. Germline CDR1 and CDR2: SQVTM and ANQGSEA. The CDR3 is 14 residues long. The CDR3 is CSVHSGQGAYGYTF. Written as DNA, the CDR3 is TGCAGCGTGCACTCAGGACAGGGGGCATATGGCTACACCTTC.

This clonotype turned up a few times. The V gene is TRBV19, the J gene TRBJ1-3; 10 bases are shared with TRBD1. Germline trimming cut 9 bases from V and 3 bases from J; bases unmatched to any gene: 11. This CDR3 is built from 16 residues. The germline V gene encodes CDR1 LNHDA and CDR2 SQIVND (reference sequence). CDR3 nucleotide sequence: TGTGCCAGCGCTAACCGACAGGGGGCGAGTGGAAACACCATATATTTT. Translated: CASANRQGASGNTIYF. Full variable domain (remainder filled in from reference TRBV19 and TRBJ1-3): DGGITQSPKYLFRKEGQNVTLSCEQNLNHDAMYWYRQDPGQGLRLIYYSQIVNDFQKGDIAEGYSVSREKKESFPLTVTSAQKNPTAFYLCASANRQGASGNTIYFGEGSWLTVV.

The table lists this clonotype with many counts. The V gene is TRBV27, the J gene TRBJ1-2, with D maybe TRBD1 (5 bases). V lost 5 bases, J lost 7 bases, and 23 bases lay in between. CDR1 and CDR2 from the germline V gene are MNHEY and SMNVEV (reference sequence). This CDR3 has 16 amino acids. CDR3 sequence (DNA): TGTGCCAGCAGTCCTATACCCCATGGTAGGGGATTTGGCTACACCTTC. It encodes CASSPIPHGRGFGYTF.

This clonotype has ten or more counts. The genes are TRBV10-3 and TRBJ2-7, with unresolved D. The V end lost 11 bases, the J end lost 4 bases, and 12 bases lay between the germline ends. This CDR3 contains 11 residues. CDR1 ENHRY and CDR2 SYGVKD come from the germline V gene. The CDR3 DNA is TGTGCCCCTCGTTTCTTTTACGAGCAGTACTTC. Residues: CAPRFFYEQYF.

As to this clonotype: A read error is the likely source, as a far larger clone sits one nucleotide away. As the CDR3 is not closed by the conserved phenylalanine or tryptophan, this likely results from a read error. The rearrangement links TRBV7-2 to TRBJ2-7; 11 bases align to TRBD2. Germline V CDR1 and CDR2: SGHTA, FQGNSA. The CDR3 runs to 15 residues. V dropped 3 bases and J dropped 5; count of bases not matched to a gene: 6. The CDR3 DNA reads as TGTGCCAGCAGCTTTAGCGGGGGGGCCTACGACGAGCAGTACTTG. Translation: CASSFSGGAYDEQYL.

Comments on this clonotype: This may come from a read error, since a much larger clone is one base off. This likely comes from a read error, as the CDR3 has no conserved phenylalanine or tryptophan at its end. The chain uses TRBV5-1 and TRBJ1-1; 10 bases line up with TRBD1. The CDR3 is 15 amino acids. With V trimmed by 4 bases and J by 3 bases, 6 bases remained unmatched. In germline, CDR1 is SGHRS, CDR2 YFSETQ. CDR3 in amino acids: CASSPDRGGYTEAFS. CDR3 in DNA: TGCGCCAGCAGCCCGGACAGGGGGGGATACACTGAAGCTTTCTCT.

The sample holds many counts of this clonotype. The genes are TRBV18 and TRBJ1-6; a weak D match, TRBD1 (5 bases). The CDR3 covers 15 residues. Trimming took off 8 bases at V and 7 bases at J, with 18 bases between the two ends. Germline assignment: CDR1 KGHSH and CDR2 LQKENI. CDR3 sequence: CASTHGARRNSPLHF. CDR3 bases: TGTGCCAGCACTCACGGGGCCAGGCGGAATTCACCCCTCCACTTT. Full variable domain (missing parts from reference TRBV18 and TRBJ1-6): NAGVMQNPRHLVRRRGQEARLRCSPMKGHSHVYWYRQLPEEGLKFMVYLQKENIIDESGMPKERFSAEFPKEGPSILRIQQVVRGDSAAYFCASTHGARRNSPLHFGNGTRLTVT.

The chain carries TRBV7-9 and TRBJ1-4, with 7 bases matching TRBD1. CDR1 and CDR2 from the germline V gene are SEHNR and FQNEAQ (reference sequence). This CDR3 is built from 20 residues. V shed 1 base and J 7 bases; nucleotides not matched to a gene: 21. The CDR3 DNA reads as TGTGCCAGCAGCTTAGTGAGAGGGGGCGTGAGTCTAAGGATTGGTGAAAAACTGTTTTTT. Its translation: CASSLVRGGVSLRIGEKLFF.

This clonotype was counted many times. V and J are TRBV11-3 and TRBJ2-7, with D uncertain. The CDR3 is made up of 13 amino acids. V was clipped by 4 bases and J by 4 bases, with 11 bases between them. The germline V gene encodes CDR1 SGHNT and CDR2 YENEEA. As DNA, the CDR3 is TGTGCCAGCAGCTCCGGGCCACAGTACGAGCAGTACTTC. It translates to CASSSGPQYEQYF.

V usage is TRBV6-4 and J usage is TRBJ2-3; TRBD1 is a possible D gene (5 bases). Germline CDR1 MRHNA, CDR2 SNTAGT. With 3 bases removed from V and 4 bases from J, the gap between germline ends came to 11 bases. This CDR3 is built from 14 residues. The CDR3 DNA sequence: TGTGCCAGCAGTGATTCTCAAGGGGCAGATACGCAGTATTTT. It encodes CASSDSQGADTQYF.

This clonotype was seen many times. V usage is TRBV12-3 or TRBV12-4 and J usage is TRBJ1-1, with D perhaps TRBD1 (6 bases). V dropped 3 bases and J dropped 5 bases, with 13 bases sitting between them. The CDR3 is made up of 14 amino acids. The DNA of the CDR3 is TGTGCCAGCAGTTTGCAGGGGCTGGGGACTGAAGCTTTCTTT. Protein product: CASSLQGLGTEAFF.